These T cell receptor beta chains were read from a single sample in a study of type 1 regulatory T cells. One entry per CDR3 protein results from TCRdb running MiXCR on the reads. This table holds about 60,000 distinct CDR3 sequences, almost 50% found once. These receptors' targets are unknown. Sequencing was carried out using cultured non-Tr1 T cells, either the whole culture or a sorted T cell fraction (not recorded which). Receptors originate from a human donor in good health. Each CDR3 is given with its conserved first and last residue. The D gene is left open where the match is weak. Not all rows give a size; the values are once, few, many and, for expanded clones, a class.

TRBV4-2,.,TRBJ1-6,many,CASKVEGDSYNSPLHF,TGTGCCAGCAAGGTAGAGGGAGACTCCTATAATTCACCCCTCCACTTT
TRBV12-3/TRBV12-4,.,TRBJ2-5,few,CASSFVGGQETQYF,TGTGCCAGCAGTTTTGTCGGGGGACAAGAGACCCAGTACTTC
TRBV3-1,TRBD1,TRBJ2-3,.,CASSQEDPGGKTDTQYF,TGTGCCAGCAGCCAAGAAGACCCAGGGGGTAAAACAGATACGCAGTATTTT
TRBV30,.,TRBJ1-4,.,CAWSVGRRGNEKLFF,TGTGCCTGGAGTGTTGGTCGAAGGGGTAATGAAAAACTGTTTTTT
TRBV6-2/TRBV6-3,.,TRBJ2-2,few,CASSYLRVRPELFF,TGTGCCAGCAGTTACCTTCGGGTGCGACCGGAGCTGTTTTTT
TRBV7-9,.,TRBJ2-3,.,CASSPYVGTDTQYF,TGTGCCAGCAGCCCTTACGTGGGCACAGATACGCAGTATTTT
TRBV7-2,TRBD1,TRBJ1-1,.,CASSTPRAGQGTEAFF,TGTGCCAGCAGCACCCCTAGGGCGGGACAGGGTACTGAAGCTTTCTTT
TRBV14,.,TRBJ1-1,.,CASSQDLNTEAFF,TGTGCCAGCAGCCAAGATCTGAACACTGAAGCTTTCTTT
TRBV7-2,.,TRBJ2-2,.,CASTNGGAGELFF,TGTGCCAGCACCAACGGGGGTGCCGGGGAGCTGTTTTTT
TRBV18,.,TRBJ2-3,.,CASSPNTDTQYF,TGTGCCAGCTCACCAAACACAGATACGCAGTATTTT
TRBV20-1,.,TRBJ2-1,.,CSVPDSSYNEQFF,TGCAGTGTTCCGGACTCCTCCTACAATGAGCAGTTCTTC
TRBV2,.,TRBJ1-1,once,CASSVFGGLNSEAFF,TGTGCCAGCAGTGTGTTCGGCGGCTTGAACTCTGAAGCTTTCTTT
TRBV7-7,.,TRBJ1-3,.,CASSPAGYSGNTIYF,TGTGCTAGCAGCCCTGCCGGTTACTCTGGAAACACCATATATTTT
TRBV12-3/TRBV12-4,TRBD1,TRBJ2-5,few,CASSDRGETQYF,TGTGCCAGCAGCGACAGGGGAGAGACCCAGTACTTC